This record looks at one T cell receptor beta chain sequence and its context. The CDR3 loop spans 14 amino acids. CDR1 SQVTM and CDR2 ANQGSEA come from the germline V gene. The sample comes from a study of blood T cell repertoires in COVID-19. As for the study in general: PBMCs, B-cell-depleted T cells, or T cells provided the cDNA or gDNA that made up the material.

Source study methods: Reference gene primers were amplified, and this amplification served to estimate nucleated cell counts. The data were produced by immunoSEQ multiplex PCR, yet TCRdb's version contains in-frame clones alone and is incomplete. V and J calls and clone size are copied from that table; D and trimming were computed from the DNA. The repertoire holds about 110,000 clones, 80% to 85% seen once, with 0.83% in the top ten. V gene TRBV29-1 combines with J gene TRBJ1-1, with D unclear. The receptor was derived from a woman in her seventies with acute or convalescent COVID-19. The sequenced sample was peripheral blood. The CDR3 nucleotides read TGCAGAGTAAACCCGGGTGCTTCTAACACTGAAGCTTTCTTT. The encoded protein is CRVNPGASNTEAFF. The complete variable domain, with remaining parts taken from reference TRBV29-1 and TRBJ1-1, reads SAVISQKPSRDICQRGTSLTIQCQVDSQVTMMFWYRQQPGQSLTLIATANQGSEATYESGFVIDKFPISRPNLTFSTLTVSNMSPEDSSIYLCRVNPGASNTEAFFGQGTRLTVV.